One and the same sample provided the 30 T cell receptor beta chains below, sequenced in a study of blood T cells in healthy people across ages (dated by TCRdb to between 2014 and 2017). The library was prepared using 5' RACE. The second PCR ran for roughly 7 to 12 cycles and used a J-beta primer mix along with a sample-barcoded 5' primer. TCRdb reran the public reads through fastp at Q25 and MiXCR, keeping productive beta chains. Under each unique CDR3 protein, matching rows form one entry showing the most common genes and DNA. In this sample the table shows around 1,800,000 distinct CDR3 sequences, more than 35% of which occur a single time. Under 25% of the sample comes from the top ten. Sequenced sample: blood. The receptors here all came from a human donor in good health.

The sample holds a few counts of this clonotype. V gene TRBV10-3 combines with J gene TRBJ2-6; 7 bases fit TRBD2. The V segment lost 5 bases and the J segment 4 bases; nucleotides outside the gene matches: 2. This CDR3 contains 14 residues. Germline values: CDR1 ENHRY, CDR2 SYGVKD. The CDR3 DNA reads TGTGCCATCAGTCGGGAGGCCGGGGCCAACGTCCTGACTTTC. It codes for CAISREAGANVLTF.

Turning to this clonotype: The junction and the germline gene differ at one end; a read error may be behind it. V gene TRBV4-1 combines with J gene TRBJ1-6; D may be TRBD1 (5 bases). This CDR3 has 17 amino acids. Germline V gene data show CDR1 as MGHRA and CDR2 as YSYEKL. CDR3 DNA sequence: TGTGCCAGCAGCCATACTCGCGGGACCCTTGCGGGTTCACCCCTCCACTTT. This translates into CASSHTRGTLAGSPLHF.

The chain couples TRBV12-3 or TRBV12-4 to TRBJ1-2, with a weak D call TRBD1 (5 bases). The CDR3 extends over 15 amino acids. Trimming pared 3 bases from V and 8 bases from J, leaving 19 bases between. CDR3 sequence: CASSFTDSNLLGYTF. CDR3 nucleotides: TGTGCCAGCAGTTTTACAGACAGTAACCTCCTGGGCTACACCTTC.

This chain joins TRBV4-3 and TRBJ2-3, with D perhaps assigned TRBD1 or TRBD2 (6 bases each). The CDR3 consists of 16 residues. Between the trimmed V and J ends, which lost 0 bases and 11 bases, there was a span of 21 bases. CDR1 is LGHNA and CDR2 is YSLEER in the germline V gene. CDR3 coding DNA: TGCGCCAGCAGCCAAGATTGGCTTGGGGGGCCCCAGGGGCAGTATTTT. It yields the protein CASSQDWLGGPQGQYF.

J is TRBJ1-2 and V is TRBV6-2 or TRBV6-3, with 10 positions matching TRBD1. The CDR3 is 16 residues long. Unmatched junction bases numbered 10, after V lost 5 bases and J lost 4 bases. CDR1 is MNHEY, CDR2 SVGEGT, per germline. DNA of the CDR3: TGTGCCAGCAGTAAATTTCGGACAGGGGGGACCTATGGCTACACCTTC. Protein: CASSKFRTGGTYGYTF.

This clonotype was observed once. The CDR3 nucleotides are TGCGCCAGCAGCCAGGAAAGGGGAAGCCGATTCTTCTATGGCTACACCTTC. This translates into CASSQERGSRFFYGYTF. The genes are TRBV4-3 and TRBJ1-2, with D maybe TRBD1 (5 bases). Deletions cut 3 bases from V and 4 bases from J, with 21 bases between. CDR1 is LGHNA and CDR2 is YSLEER in the germline V gene. The CDR3 has 17 amino acids.

This clonotype was found a few times. This sequence joins TRBV29-1 and TRBJ1-2; no reliable D call. Germline-derived CDR1 and CDR2 are SQVTM and ANQGSEA. The V end was cut by 3 bases, the J end by 6 bases, with 8 bases between. The CDR3 contains 11 residues. CDR3 protein: CSVDSDDGYTF. In nucleotides, the CDR3 is TGCAGCGTTGATTCCGATGATGGCTACACCTTC.

The chain is built from TRBV12-3 or TRBV12-4 and TRBJ2-3; TRBD2 is a possible D gene (5 bases). CDR3 length equals 13 residues. V was trimmed by 8 bases and J by 11 bases, leaving 20 bases between them. CDR3 in DNA: TGTGCCAGCGTAGTCACCCCCGGGGTGGAGCAGTATTTT. Amino acids: CASVVTPGVEQYF.

This clonotype showed up just a few times. This chain links TRBV3-1 with TRBJ1-5; maybe TRBD1 (6 bases). CDR3 size: 16 residues. With 1 base removed from V and 2 bases from J, the gap between germline ends came to 12 bases. CDR1 LGHDT and CDR2 YNNKEL come from the germline V gene (reference sequence). In nucleotides, the CDR3 is TGTGCCAGCAGCCAAGCGGGGGGCGAAGGCAATCAGCCCCAGCATTTT. Its protein is CASSQAGGEGNQPQHF.

A few counts support this clonotype. The rearrangement uses TRBV4-2 and TRBJ1-4, with 7 bases identical to TRBD1. Trimming took 4 bases from V and 0 from J; bases not matched to a gene: 5. The germline gives CDR1 LGHNA, CDR2 YNFKEQ. This CDR3 spans 16 amino acids. The CDR3 bases are TGTGCCAGCAGCCCAGGGACAGATTCAACTAATGAAAAACTGTTTTTT. Translated, it gives CASSPGTDSTNEKLFF.

This clonotype came up once. V is TRBV20-1 and J is TRBJ1-4; no firm D call. The germline CDR1 and CDR2 sequences are DFQATT and SNEGSKA (reference sequence). V gave up 1 base and J gave up 3 bases, with 12 bases separating them. This CDR3 has 15 amino acids. The CDR3 DNA reads TGCAGTGCTAGAGGTTTCCGGGTCTCTAATGAAAAACTGTTTTTT. It specifies CSARGFRVSNEKLFF.

This chain links TRBV6-5 with TRBJ1-2, with no clear D. V was cut by 6 bases and J by 6 bases, with 11 bases left in between. This CDR3 spans 12 amino acids. CDR1 and CDR2 from the germline V gene are MNHEY and SVGAGI. In DNA, the CDR3 is TGTGCCAGCAGCAGAGCCCGTGATGGCTACACCTTC. Protein product: CASSRARDGYTF.

V usage is TRBV7-2 and J usage is TRBJ1-2; D gene uncertain. The CDR3 loop spans 13 amino acids. Deletions cut 5 bases from V and 7 bases from J, with 14 bases between. Germline CDR1 SGHTA, CDR2 FQGNSA. In DNA, the CDR3 is TGTGCCAGCAGCCCCGCGGTGGGGAGTGGCTACACCTTC. Its protein product is CASSPAVGSGYTF.

This clonotype was seen more than once but under ten times. The rearrangement links TRBV20-1 to TRBJ2-7, with TRBD2 matching 7 bases. The trim removed 6 bases at V and 0 bases at J, leaving 11 bases unmatched. CDR3 length equals 15 residues. CDR1 is DFQATT and CDR2 is SNEGSKA in the germline V gene (reference sequence). CDR3 bases: TGCAGTGCCGGAAAGGCGGGGGTCAGCTCCTACGAGCAGTACTTC. Translation gives CSAGKAGVSSYEQYF.

The chain carries TRBV5-6 and TRBJ2-5; TRBD2 matches 7 bases. CDR3 length: 14 residues. Unmatched junction bases numbered 8, after V lost 4 bases and J lost 5 bases. Germline CDR1 SGHDT, CDR2 YYEEEE. This chain's CDR3 is CASSTPLATETQYF. The CDR3 coding sequence is TGTGCCAGCAGCACCCCACTAGCGACGGAGACCCAGTACTTC.

V usage is TRBV7-3 and J usage is TRBJ1-5; 7 bases line up with TRBD1. Germline assignment: CDR1 SGHTA and CDR2 FQGTGA. Germline trimming cut 8 bases from V and 3 bases from J; bases unmatched to any gene: 13. The CDR3 contains 16 residues. CDR3 in amino acids: CASRRDSLDFNQPQHF. CDR3 bases: TGTGCCAGCCGCCGGGACAGCCTAGATTTCAATCAGCCCCAGCATTTT.

Concerning this clonotype: A junction boundary mismatches the germline segment, possibly from a read error. This rearrangement joins TRBV18 to TRBJ2-3; D is perhaps TRBD2 (6 bases). The CDR3 totals 15 residues. Germline V CDR1 and CDR2: KGHSH, LQKENI. This chain's CDR3 is CANSPPGGLADTQYF. The CDR3, as DNA: TGTGCCAACTCACCACCAGGAGGGTTGGCAGATACGCAGTATTTT.

J is TRBJ2-4 and V is TRBV10-3; D perhaps matches TRBD1 (6 bases). Germline CDR1 reads ENHRY; CDR2 reads SYGVKD. This CDR3 has 15 amino acids. Trimming took 4 bases from V and 0 from J, leaving 10 bases between them. CDR3 loop: CAISVGQLAKNIQYF. DNA for the CDR3: TGTGCCATCAGTGTAGGACAGTTAGCCAAAAACATTCAGTACTTC.

About this clonotype itself: The junction and the germline gene differ at one end; a read error may be behind it. The chain recombines TRBV12-3 or TRBV12-4 with TRBJ2-3; maybe TRBD1 (6 bases). The CDR3 totals 18 residues. The CDR3 bases are TGTGTCAGCAGTTTTCGGACAGCTCAAACTCCTAGCACAGATACGCAGTATTTT. Protein sequence: CVSSFRTAQTPSTDTQYF.

For this clonotype: At one boundary the junction diverges from the germline segment, which might be a read error. The chain carries TRBV7-6 and TRBJ1-3, with D uncertain. The CDR3 runs to 17 residues. The V gene's germline CDR1 is SGHVS and CDR2 FNYEAQ. The CDR3 region is CANSLPRTPNSGNTIYF. The CDR3 coding sequence is TGTGCCAACAGCTTACCGCGGACGCCTAACTCTGGAAACACCATATATTTT.

V usage is TRBV12-3 or TRBV12-4 and J usage is TRBJ2-5, with TRBD2 matching 7 bases. The CDR3 is 12 residues long. The trim removed 0 bases at V and 11 bases at J, leaving 3 bases unmatched. The DNA of the CDR3 is TGTGCCAGCAGTTTAGCGGGGGGGGTGCAGTACTTC. It yields the protein CASSLAGGVQYF.

V usage is TRBV27 and J usage is TRBJ2-2; D is unresolved. This CDR3 spans 12 amino acids. The germline CDR1 and CDR2 sequences are MNHEY and SMNVEV (reference sequence). With 4 bases removed from V and 6 bases from J, the gap between germline ends came to 6 bases. CDR3 protein: CASSSVPGELFF. The DNA of the CDR3 is TGTGCCAGCAGTTCAGTCCCCGGGGAGCTGTTTTTT.

A few counts support this clonotype. This chain links TRBV29-1 with TRBJ2-3; D call uncertain. The CDR3 loop spans 10 amino acids. Germline CDR1 SQVTM, CDR2 ANQGSEA. V shed 5 bases and J shed 5 bases, with 5 bases lying between them. CDR3 DNA: TGCAGCGTTCGCATAGATACGCAGTATTTT. Encoded protein: CSVRIDTQYF.

This clonotype was seen more than once but under ten times. The chain combines TRBV20-1 with TRBJ2-6; 7 positions match TRBD1. The junction had 3 bases not matched to a gene; V was cut back by 6 bases and J by 4 bases. This CDR3 is built from 13 residues. The germline gives CDR1 DFQATT, CDR2 SNEGSKA (reference sequence). CDR3 bases: TGCAGTGCCCCAGGGGGAGGGGCCAACGTCCTGACTTTC. Translation gives CSAPGGGANVLTF.

V usage is TRBV5-5 and J usage is TRBJ1-2; 7 bases are shared with TRBD1. Germline CDR1 SGHKS, CDR2 YYEKEE (reference sequence). With V trimmed by 0 bases and J by 0 bases, 14 bases remained unmatched. The CDR3 is 19 amino acids. The CDR3 loop is CASSLGPRGTGRSNYGYTF. In nucleotides, the CDR3 is TGTGCCAGCAGCTTGGGGCCCAGGGGGACTGGACGTTCTAACTATGGCTACACCTTC.

This sequence joins TRBV2 and TRBJ2-2, with 8 positions matching TRBD1. This CDR3 is 15 amino acids long. CDR1 and CDR2 from the germline V gene are SNHLY and FYNNEI. Trimming at V came to 6 bases and at J to 1 base, leaving 4 bases not matched to a gene. This chain's CDR3 is CASRDRVGNTGELFF. The CDR3 nucleotides read TGTGCCAGCAGGGACAGGGTAGGGAACACCGGGGAGCTGTTTTTT.

The V and J genes are TRBV5-6 and TRBJ2-5; TRBD2 is a possible D gene (6 bases). This CDR3 region has 12 residues. The V and J ends lost 3 bases and 9 bases respectively, with 12 bases between them. Germline CDR1 reads SGHDT; CDR2 reads YYEEEE. The CDR3 protein is CASSSVRGSQYF. CDR3 nucleotides: TGTGCCAGCAGCTCTGTACGGGGGTCCCAGTACTTC.

The rearrangement joins TRBV5-1 to TRBJ1-1, with D perhaps matching TRBD1 (5 bases). Germline V gene sequence: CDR1 SGHRS, CDR2 YFSETQ. Trimming cost V 4 bases and J 4 bases, with 14 bases left between them. The CDR3 runs 14 residues. This chain's CDR3 is CASSSASGRTEAFF. The CDR3 DNA reads TGCGCCAGCAGCAGTGCCTCAGGGCGCACTGAAGCTTTCTTT.

This clonotype occurred a few times. The V and J genes are TRBV27 and TRBJ1-2, with 9 bases lining up with TRBD1. The CDR3 totals 15 residues. The germline V gene encodes CDR1 MNHEY and CDR2 SMNVEV (reference sequence). The junction had 12 bases not matched to a gene; V was cut back by 5 bases and J by 8 bases. CDR3 residues: CASSLLTDRGRGYTF. The CDR3 DNA sequence: TGTGCCAGCAGTCTACTAACAGACAGGGGGAGAGGCTACACCTTC.

V usage is TRBV5-1 and J usage is TRBJ2-5; a weak D match, TRBD1 (5 bases). The CDR3 has 13 amino acids. Germline V lookup: CDR1 SGHRS, CDR2 YFSETQ. V lost 2 bases, J lost 4 bases, and 9 bases lay in between. The CDR3 sequence: CASSFREPETQYF. The CDR3 bases are TGCGCCAGCAGCTTCAGGGAACCAGAGACCCAGTACTTC.